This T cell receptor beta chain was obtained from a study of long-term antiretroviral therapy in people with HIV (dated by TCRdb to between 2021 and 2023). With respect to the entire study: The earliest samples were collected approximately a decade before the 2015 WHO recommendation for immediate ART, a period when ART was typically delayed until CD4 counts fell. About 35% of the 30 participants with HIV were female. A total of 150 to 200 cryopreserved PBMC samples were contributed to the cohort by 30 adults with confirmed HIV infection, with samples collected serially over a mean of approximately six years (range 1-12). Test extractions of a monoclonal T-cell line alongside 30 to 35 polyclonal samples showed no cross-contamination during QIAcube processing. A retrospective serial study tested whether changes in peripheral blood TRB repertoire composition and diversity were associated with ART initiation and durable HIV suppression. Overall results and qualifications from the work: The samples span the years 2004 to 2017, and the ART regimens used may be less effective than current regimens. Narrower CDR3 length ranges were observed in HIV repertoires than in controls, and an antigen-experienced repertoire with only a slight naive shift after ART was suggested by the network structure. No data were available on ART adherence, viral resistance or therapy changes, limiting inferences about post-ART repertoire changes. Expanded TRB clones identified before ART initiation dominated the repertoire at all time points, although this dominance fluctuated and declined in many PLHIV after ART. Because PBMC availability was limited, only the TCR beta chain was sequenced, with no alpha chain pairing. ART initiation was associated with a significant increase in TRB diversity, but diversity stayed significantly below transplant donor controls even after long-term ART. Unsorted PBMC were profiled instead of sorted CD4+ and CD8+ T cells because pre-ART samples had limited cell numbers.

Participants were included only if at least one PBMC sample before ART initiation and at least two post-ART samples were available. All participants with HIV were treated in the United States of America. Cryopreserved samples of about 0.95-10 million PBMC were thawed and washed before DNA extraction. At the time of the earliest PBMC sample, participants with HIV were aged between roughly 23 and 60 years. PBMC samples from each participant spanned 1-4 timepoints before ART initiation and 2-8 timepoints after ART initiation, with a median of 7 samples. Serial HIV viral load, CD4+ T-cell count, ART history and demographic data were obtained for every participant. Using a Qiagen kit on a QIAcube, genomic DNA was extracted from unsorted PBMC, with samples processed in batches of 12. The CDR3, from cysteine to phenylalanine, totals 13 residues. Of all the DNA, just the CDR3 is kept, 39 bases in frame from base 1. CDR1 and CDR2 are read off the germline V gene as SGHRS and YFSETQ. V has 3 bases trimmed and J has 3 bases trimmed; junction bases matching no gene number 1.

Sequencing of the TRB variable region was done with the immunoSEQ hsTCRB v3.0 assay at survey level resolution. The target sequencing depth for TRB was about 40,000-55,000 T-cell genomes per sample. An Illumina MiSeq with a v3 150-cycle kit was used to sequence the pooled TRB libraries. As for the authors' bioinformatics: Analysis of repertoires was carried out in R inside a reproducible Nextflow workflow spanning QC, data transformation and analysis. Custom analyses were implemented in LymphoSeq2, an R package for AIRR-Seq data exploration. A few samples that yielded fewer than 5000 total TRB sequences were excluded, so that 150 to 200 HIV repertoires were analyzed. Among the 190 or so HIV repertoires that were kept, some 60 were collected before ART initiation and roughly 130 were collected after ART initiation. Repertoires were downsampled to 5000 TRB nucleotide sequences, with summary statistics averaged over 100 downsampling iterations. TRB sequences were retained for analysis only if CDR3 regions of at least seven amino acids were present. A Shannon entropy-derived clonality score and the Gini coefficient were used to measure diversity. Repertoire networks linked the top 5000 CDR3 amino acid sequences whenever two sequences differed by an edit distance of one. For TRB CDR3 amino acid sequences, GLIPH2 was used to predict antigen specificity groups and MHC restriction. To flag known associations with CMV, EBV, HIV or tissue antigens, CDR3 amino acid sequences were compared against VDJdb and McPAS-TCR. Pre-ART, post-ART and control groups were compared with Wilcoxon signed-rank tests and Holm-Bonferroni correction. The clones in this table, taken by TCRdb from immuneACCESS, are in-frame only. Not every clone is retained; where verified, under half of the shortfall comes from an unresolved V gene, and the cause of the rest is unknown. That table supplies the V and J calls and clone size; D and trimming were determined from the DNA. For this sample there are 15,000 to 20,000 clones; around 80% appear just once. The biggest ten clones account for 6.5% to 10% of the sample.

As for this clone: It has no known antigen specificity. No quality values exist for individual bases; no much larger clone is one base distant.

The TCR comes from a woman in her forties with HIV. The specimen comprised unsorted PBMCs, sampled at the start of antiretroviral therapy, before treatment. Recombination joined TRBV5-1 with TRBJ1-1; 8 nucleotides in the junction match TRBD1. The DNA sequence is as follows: TGCGCCAGCAGCTCACAGGGGGACACTGAAGCTTTCTTT. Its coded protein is CASSSQGDTEAFF. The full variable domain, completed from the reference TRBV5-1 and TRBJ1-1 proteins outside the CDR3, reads KAGVTQTPRYLIKTRGQQVTLSCSPISGHRSVSWYQQTPGQGLQFLFEYFSETQRNKGNFPGRFSGRQFSNSRSEMNVSTLELGDSALYLCASSSQGDTEAFFGQGTRLTVV.